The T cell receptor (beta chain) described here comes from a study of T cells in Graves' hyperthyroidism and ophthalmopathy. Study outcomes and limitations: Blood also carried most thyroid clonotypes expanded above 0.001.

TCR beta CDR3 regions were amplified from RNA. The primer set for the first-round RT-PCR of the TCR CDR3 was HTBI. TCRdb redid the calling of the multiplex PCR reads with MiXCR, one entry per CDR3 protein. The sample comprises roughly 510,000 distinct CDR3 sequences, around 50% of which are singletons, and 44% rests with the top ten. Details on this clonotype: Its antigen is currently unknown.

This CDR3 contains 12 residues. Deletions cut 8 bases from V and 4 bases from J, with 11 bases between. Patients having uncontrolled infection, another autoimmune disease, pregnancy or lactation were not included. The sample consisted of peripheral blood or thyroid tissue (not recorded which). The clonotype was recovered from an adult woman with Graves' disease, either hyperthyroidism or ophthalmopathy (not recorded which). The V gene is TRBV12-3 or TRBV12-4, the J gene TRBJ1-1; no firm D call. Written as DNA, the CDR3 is TGTGCCAGCGGAACCGGGAGCACTGAAGCTTTCTTT. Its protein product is CASGTGSTEAFF.